The entry below gives a single T cell receptor beta chain sequence along with its context. The data belong to a study of blood T cell repertoires in COVID-19. The trim removed 5 bases at V and 4 bases at J, leaving 9 bases unmatched. The CDR3 runs to 16 residues. Germline assignment: CDR1 MGHRA and CDR2 YSYEKL. TCRdb keeps only in-frame clones here, not all; method: immunoSEQ multiplex PCR. The sample has around 140,000 clones; over 75% are singletons. This chain uses TRBV4-1 with TRBJ2-1, with 9 bases fitting TRBD2. The receptor was derived from a man aged 65 to 85 with acute or convalescent COVID-19. The sequencing input was peripheral blood. This CDR3 reads CASSSPGLAKYNEQFF. DNA for the CDR3: TGCGCCAGCAGCTCGCCGGGACTAGCAAAGTACAATGAGCAGTTCTTC.